This TCR beta chain appears in the sequencing data of a study of cytomegalovirus exposure and HLA in healthy donors. Regarding the study as a whole: A later analysis found common viral pathogens apparently linked to several of the most significant clusters. Highly shared sequence variants in one cluster were likely a sequencing artifact. Per a prior analysis, the majority of TCR beta V segments were productive roughly 87% or roughly 30% of the time.

Note on this clone: Its antigen remains unidentified.

The germline V gene has CDR1 MNHEY and CDR2 SMNVEV (reference sequence). Trimming took 1 base from V and 2 from J; bases not matched to a gene: 3. The CDR3 is 15 amino acids. 60 Vbeta and 13 Jbeta primers were used in PCR. Sequenced by immunoSEQ multiplex PCR; TCRdb stores in-frame clones only, minus some. The sample includes 170,000 or so clones, around 80% of them seen just once. This sequence joins TRBV27 and TRBJ2-3; 7 bases line up with TRBD1. Source material: PBMCs. The sequence came from a man aged 25-45 years in good health and CMV-seropositive. CDR3 loop: CASSLLGGLTDTQYF. The DNA of the CDR3 is TGTGCCAGCAGTTTATTAGGGGGCCTCACAGATACGCAGTATTTT.